This T cell receptor (beta chain) came from a study of response to subunit inactivated influenza vaccine (dated by TCRdb to 2017 to 2018). Background for the entire study: Deep quantitative profiling of the T cell receptor repertoire was used in the study to follow responses to a trivalent subunit inactivated influenza vaccine. Overall study results and their limits: According to the authors, only a limited number of new T cells may be recruited by each seasonal influenza vaccination.

Concerning this clonotype: No antigen is known for it. No much larger clonotype is one base removed from it; base qualities were not supplied.

V sheds 0 bases and J sheds 5 bases, leaving 14 bases between their ends. CDR3 length: 15 amino acids, cysteine to phenylalanine. CDR3 DNA is the only sequence kept; it has 45 bases, read in frame from the first base. CDR1 LGHNA and CDR2 YSLEER are derived from the germline V gene. Libraries were made using RT-PCR. This sample was sequenced with an Illumina HiSeq 2500. TCRdb trimmed the raw reads at Q25, called clones with MiXCR and kept productive beta chains. Rows merge per CDR3 protein into single entries with the most common DNA and genes. For this sample the table gives roughly 540,000 distinct CDR3 sequences, of which around 21% were detected only once. Of the sample, around 2.8% is held by the ten largest clones. The same data also contributed to another study, on T cells expressing NK-cell markers. Per the second study: TCR beta cDNA libraries were prepared using 5'RACE template switching, which introduced a universal primer site and unique molecular identifiers. Eight donors provided sorted CD3+CD56+NKG2C+, CD3+CD56+NKG2C- and CD3+CD56-NKG2C+ T-cell subsets, whose TCR beta-chain repertoires were profiled. Among the eight sequenced donors, seven were HCMV-seropositive and one was HCMV-seronegative. In several experiments an anti-gammadeltaTCR antibody was added to restrict sorting to alphabetaTCR-expressing T cells. In over five donors, the dominant CD3+CD56+NKG2C+ clonotypes were found to rank among the top 10 CD8+ clonotypes and to make up roughly 1.0-7.0% of CD8+ T cells. Those dominant clonotypes were again the most abundant among CD3+CD56-NKG2C+ cells in a few donors, at roughly 25-60.1%. Whether the expanded NKG2C-expressing T cell clones were specific for HCMV antigens remained unclear. The eight sequenced donors were randomly selected healthy volunteers, three men and five women. HCMV serostatus was determined by detecting HCMV-specific IgG in serum with a commercial ELISA kit. Peripheral blood mononuclear cells were isolated from blood by Ficoll density gradient centrifugation. Magnetic immunoseparation with Miltenyi isolation kits was used to isolate CD4+ and CD8+ T cells from PBMC. Priming for cDNA synthesis came from the TCR beta constant segment, and two successive PCR amplification steps followed. Illumina HiSeq 2000/2500, MiSeq or NextSeq was used to sequence libraries as 2 x 150 bp reads. Reads were demultiplexed and grouped by UMI with MIGEC, and clonotypes were assembled and quantified with MiTCR. Only TCR cDNA sequences supported by at least two reads were kept to exclude erroneous sequences. The tcR package was used for downstream repertoire analysis, with clonotypes matched between fractions based on CDR3 nucleotide sequence plus V segment. VDJmatch was used to annotate antigen specificity against VDJdb, with one amino acid substitution in CDR3 permitted.

The chain employs TRBV4-3 and TRBJ2-7; the D gene is possibly TRBD1 or TRBD2, each agreeing over 5 bases. The starting material was CD4+ T cells sorted from PBMCs, obtained about 12 days after vaccination. The receptor was derived from a man aged 50 to 60 who received an inactivated influenza vaccine. Donor details come from another sample of the same person, matched by shared clones. For the CDR3, the sequence is CASSQEWGSAHEQYF. The nucleotide sequence is given as TGCGCCAGCAGCCAAGAATGGGGGAGTGCCCACGAGCAGTACTTC.